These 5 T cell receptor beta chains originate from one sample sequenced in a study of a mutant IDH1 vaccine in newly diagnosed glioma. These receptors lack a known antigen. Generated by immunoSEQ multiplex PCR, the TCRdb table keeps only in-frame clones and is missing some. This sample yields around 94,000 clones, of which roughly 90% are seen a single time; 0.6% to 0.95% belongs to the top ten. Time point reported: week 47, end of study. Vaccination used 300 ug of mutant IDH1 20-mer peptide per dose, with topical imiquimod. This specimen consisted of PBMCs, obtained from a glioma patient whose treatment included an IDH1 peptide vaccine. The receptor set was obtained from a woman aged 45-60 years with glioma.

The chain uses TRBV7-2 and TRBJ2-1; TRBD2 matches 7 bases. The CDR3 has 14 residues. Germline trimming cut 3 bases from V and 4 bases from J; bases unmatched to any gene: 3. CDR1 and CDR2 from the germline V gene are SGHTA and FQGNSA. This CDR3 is CASSFQREYNEQFF. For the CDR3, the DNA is TGTGCCAGCAGCTTTCAGCGGGAATACAATGAGCAGTTCTTC.

This CDR3 reads CSAQRSPGEYF. In nucleotides, the CDR3 is TGCAGTGCCCAAAGAAGCCCCGGGGAGTATTTT. The genes are TRBV20-1 and TRBJ2-3, with D possibly matching TRBD2 (5 bases). The CDR3 is 11 residues long. From germline, CDR1 is DFQATT and CDR2 SNEGSKA (reference sequence). Trimming cost V 6 bases and J 13 bases, with 17 bases left between them.

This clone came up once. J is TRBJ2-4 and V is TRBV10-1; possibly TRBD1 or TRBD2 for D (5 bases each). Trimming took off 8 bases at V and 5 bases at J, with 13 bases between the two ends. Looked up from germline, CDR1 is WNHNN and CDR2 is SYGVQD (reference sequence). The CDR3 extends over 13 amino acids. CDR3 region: CASSRDEENIQYF. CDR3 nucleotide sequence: TGCGCCAGCTCCCGGGACGAAGAAAACATTCAGTACTTC.

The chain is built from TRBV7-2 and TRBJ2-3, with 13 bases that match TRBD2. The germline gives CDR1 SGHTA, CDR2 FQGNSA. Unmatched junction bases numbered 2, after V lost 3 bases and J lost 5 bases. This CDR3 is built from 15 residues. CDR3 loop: CASSFRLAGGDTQYF. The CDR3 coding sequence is TGTGCCAGCAGCTTCCGACTAGCGGGGGGAGATACGCAGTATTTT.

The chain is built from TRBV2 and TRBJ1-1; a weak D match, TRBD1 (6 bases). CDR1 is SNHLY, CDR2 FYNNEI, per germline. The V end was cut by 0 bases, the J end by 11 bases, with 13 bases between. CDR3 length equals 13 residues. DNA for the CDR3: TGTGCCAGCAGTGAAGCTCCAGGGGTACGGGCTTTCTTT. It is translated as CASSEAPGVRAFF.